This is a list of T cell receptor beta chains from one sample in a study of regulatory T cells in long-lasting Graves disease. MiXCR was run by TCRdb on the multiplex PCR reads, yielding one entry per CDR3 protein. The sample contains 400,000 to 500,000 distinct CDR3 sequences, 20% to 25% of which appear only once. Sequences were derived from peripheral blood mononuclear cells (PBMCs), sampled when the disease was refractory, from a patient treated with antithyroid drugs. The receptors shown here come from a female donor with Graves disease. CDR3s include the opening cysteine and the closing phenylalanine or tryptophan. The D gene is left open where the match is weak.

V: TRBV28; J: TRBJ2-5; D: .; length: 13; CDR3: CASKSRDQETQYF
V: TRBV2; J: TRBJ2-7; D: TRBD1; length: 16; CDR3: CASSEPYSGQNYEQYF
V: TRBV7-3; J: TRBJ2-5; D: .; length: 15; CDR3: CASSRTTNRWETQYF
V: TRBV2; J: TRBJ1-2; D: TRBD1; length: 13; CDR3: CASRPGQGLGYTF
V: TRBV10-3; J: TRBJ1-5; D: TRBD1; length: 15; CDR3: CAISSGTGDNQPQHF
V: TRBV4-3; J: TRBJ2-7; D: .; length: 13; CDR3: CASSQDGGYEQYF
V: TRBV19; J: TRBJ2-5; D: .; length: 14; CDR3: CASNRPGRQETQYF
V: TRBV6-5; J: TRBJ2-7; D: TRBD1; length: 15; CDR3: CASSWGDRGVDEQYF
V: TRBV29-1; J: TRBJ2-7; D: .; length: 12; CDR3: CSATENSYEQYF
V: TRBV20-1; J: TRBJ1-1; D: .; length: 13; CDR3: CSTDRGRGTEAFF
V: TRBV29-1; J: TRBJ1-1; D: TRBD1; length: 14; CDR3: CSVVSTGGGAEAFF
V: TRBV9; J: TRBJ1-2; D: .; length: 15; CDR3: CASSVDRGNPYGYTF
V: TRBV9; J: TRBJ1-2; D: .; length: 13; CDR3: CASAEGVGYGYTF
V: TRBV20-1; J: TRBJ1-2; D: .; length: 11; CDR3: CSASANYGYTF
V: TRBV29-1; J: TRBJ1-2; D: .; length: 13; CDR3: CTTSGDLSYGYTF
V: TRBV2; J: TRBJ1-1; D: TRBD1; length: 12; CDR3: CASGQVRDEAFF
V: TRBV20-1; J: TRBJ2-7; D: TRBD2; length: 16; CDR3: CSARPFGLAGAYEQYF
V: TRBV3-1; J: TRBJ2-3; D: .; length: 14; CDR3: CASSQEGTADTQYF
V: TRBV27; J: TRBJ2-2; D: TRBD2; length: 16; CDR3: CASSFIAGVGTGELFF
V: TRBV6-5; J: TRBJ1-2; D: .; length: 14; CDR3: CASSNYPANYGYTF
V: TRBV15; J: TRBJ2-5; D: TRBD1; length: 13; CDR3: CATSQTGRETQYF
V: TRBV19; J: TRBJ2-5; D: .; length: 14; CDR3: CASSITQGRETQYF
V: TRBV19; J: TRBJ2-3; D: TRBD1; length: 15; CDR3: CASSAQGVSTDTQYF
V: TRBV6-1; J: TRBJ1-5; D: TRBD1; length: 15; CDR3: CASSGGQGGNQPQHF
V: TRBV19; J: TRBJ2-7; D: TRBD1; length: 13; CDR3: CASSRDREGKQYF
V: TRBV19; J: TRBJ2-6; D: .; length: 17; CDR3: CASSIDGRGSGANVLTF
V: TRBV12-3/TRBV12-4; J: TRBJ1-1; D: .; length: 14; CDR3: CASSPFRQNTEAFF
V: TRBV28; J: TRBJ1-5; D: .; length: 13; CDR3: CASSSGEDQPQHF
V: TRBV4-3; J: TRBJ1-2; D: TRBD1; length: 13; CDR3: CASSQMTGGGYTF
V: TRBV28; J: TRBJ2-2; D: TRBD2; length: 18; CDR3: CASSLPSSGRTNTGELFF